The 20 T cell receptor beta chains presented below share a single source sample, sequenced in a study of CD8+CD57+ T cells in acquired aplastic anemia. The template used for profiling TCR beta VDJ and CDR3 was genomic DNA. TCRdb itself ran the reads through MiXCR, one entry per CDR3 protein. The table lists 89,000 or so distinct CDR3 sequences, 55% to 70% of them singletons, with 65% in the top ten. Those patients picked for sequencing had displayed CD8+CD57+ cell expansion on flow cytometry. Sequenced material: sorted CD4+, CD8+, or CD8+CD57+ T cells (not recorded which) from PBMCs. All receptors derive from a human donor with aplastic anemia.

The chain is built from TRBV19 and TRBJ1-1, with 7 bases that match TRBD1. V shed 5 bases, J shed 5 bases, and the junction held 8 bases outside the gene matches. The CDR3 has 14 amino acids. CDR1 is LNHDA and CDR2 is SQIVND in the germline V gene (reference sequence). As DNA, the CDR3 is TGTGCCAGTAGTCCCCAGGGGGGAAGGACTGAAGCTTTCTTT. Amino acids: CASSPQGGRTEAFF.

Many counts were recorded for this clonotype. The genes are TRBV19 and TRBJ2-1; TRBD2 matches at 10 bases. Losses at the gene ends were 5 bases for V and 6 bases for J; bases not matched to a gene: 7. This CDR3 has 15 residues. Looked up from germline, CDR1 is LNHDA and CDR2 is SQIVND (reference sequence). The CDR3 is CASSWGTSVGNEQFF. The CDR3, as DNA: TGTGCCAGTAGTTGGGGGACTAGCGTCGGCAATGAGCAGTTCTTC.

The chain has TRBV7-9 and TRBJ1-1, with D maybe TRBD1 (6 bases). V shed 5 bases and J shed 1 base, with 14 bases lying between them. Germline values: CDR1 SEHNR, CDR2 FQNEAQ (reference sequence). This CDR3 region has 15 residues. The CDR3 reads CASSRQGRTNTEAFF. CDR3 nucleotides: TGTGCCAGCAGCAGGCAGGGGCGGACGAACACTGAAGCTTTCTTT. Filled out from reference TRBV7-9 and TRBJ1-1, the complete variable domain reads DTGVSQNPRHKITKRGQNVTFRCDPISEHNRLYWYRQTLGQGPEFLTYFQNEAQLEKSRLLSDRFSAERPKGSFSTLEIQRTEQGDSAMYLCASSRQGRTNTEAFFGQGTRLTVV.

This clonotype appeared many times. The chain uses TRBV7-9 and TRBJ2-5, with 7 bases lining up with TRBD1. This CDR3 has 15 amino acids. Germline assignment: CDR1 SEHNR and CDR2 FQNEAQ (reference sequence). V shed 2 bases and J 5 bases; nucleotides not matched to a gene: 8. The CDR3 loop is CASSLYVGGEETQYF. The CDR3 DNA follows: TGTGCCAGCAGCTTATATGTAGGGGGCGAGGAGACCCAGTACTTC.

The rearrangement uses TRBV29-1 and TRBJ1-1; D uncertain. The germline V gene has CDR1 SQVTM and CDR2 ANQGSEA. V lost 3 bases to trimming and J lost 0 bases, with 5 bases between them. CDR3 length: 12 amino acids. CDR3 region: CSVESVNTEAFF. For the CDR3, the DNA is TGCAGCGTTGAGTCGGTGAACACTGAAGCTTTCTTT.

This clonotype has only one observation. The chain couples TRBV10-2 to TRBJ1-5; no reliable D call. V lost 3 bases to trimming and J lost 7 bases, with 7 bases between them. The CDR3 consists of 12 residues. The V gene's germline CDR1 is WSHSY and CDR2 SAAADI. CDR3 in amino acids: CASSDPGQPQHF. CDR3 nucleotide sequence: TGCGCCAGCAGTGACCCCGGCCAGCCCCAGCATTTT.

The chain uses TRBV15 and TRBJ2-1, with D perhaps matching TRBD1 (6 bases). CDR1 is LNHNV and CDR2 is YYDKDF in the germline V gene (reference sequence). The CDR3 has 16 amino acids. The V end was cut by 3 bases, the J end by 4 bases, with 16 bases between. The CDR3 protein is CATSRQQGTRYNEQFF. In DNA form, the CDR3 reads TGTGCCACCAGCAGGCAACAGGGCACAAGGTACAATGAGCAGTTCTTC.

The V call is TRBV20-1, the J call TRBJ2-3; TRBD2 aligns across 7 bases. Germline lookup yields CDR1 DFQATT and CDR2 SNEGSKA (reference sequence). Unmatched junction bases numbered 14, after V lost 6 bases and J lost 5 bases. CDR3 length: 15 residues. This CDR3 is CSAVPGLYGGDTQYF. The CDR3 region has the DNA TGCAGTGCGGTACCGGGACTATATGGAGGAGATACGCAGTATTTT.

This clonotype was seen a handful of times. This sequence joins TRBV7-3 and TRBJ2-3, with D uncertain. Trimming left V 2 bases short and J 4 bases short, with 13 bases between. Germline CDR1 reads SGHTA; CDR2 reads FQGTGA. This CDR3 is 15 amino acids long. The CDR3, as DNA: TGTGCCAGCAGCTTAGAGGCGGATATCGCAGATACGCAGTATTTT. Translated, it gives CASSLEADIADTQYF.

The rearrangement uses TRBV11-2 and TRBJ1-5; 9 bases agree with TRBD1. J was trimmed by 7 bases and V by 4 bases; bases with no gene match: 11. The length of the CDR3 is 16 residues. From germline, CDR1 is SGHAT and CDR2 FQNNGV. CDR3 amino acids: CASSSFGGQGRQPQHF. CDR3 sequence (DNA): TGTGCCAGCAGCTCCTTCGGGGGACAGGGTCGCCAGCCCCAGCATTTT.

This clonotype was picked up many times. This chain links TRBV19 with TRBJ1-2; 10 bases are a match to TRBD1. This CDR3 contains 17 residues. Germline trimming cut 3 bases from V and 0 bases from J; bases unmatched to any gene: 7. CDR1 is LNHDA, CDR2 SQIVND, per germline (reference sequence). The CDR3 DNA follows: TGTGCCAGTAGTATTATGACAGGGGGCGCCGCTAACTATGGCTACACCTTC. Protein product: CASSIMTGGAANYGYTF.

This chain links TRBV20-1 with TRBJ2-3; weak D call: TRBD2 (7 bases). Germline-derived CDR1 and CDR2 are DFQATT and SNEGSKA (reference sequence). The CDR3 spans 16 residues. V was cut by 3 bases and J by 0 bases, with 16 bases left in between. The CDR3 spells CSARRGGGPSTDTQYF. CDR3 nucleotide sequence: TGCAGTGCTAGGCGGGGCGGGGGCCCTAGCACAGATACGCAGTATTTT.

This clonotype was detected once. V usage is TRBV5-1 and J usage is TRBJ2-3; a weak D match, TRBD2 (6 bases). This CDR3 comprises 15 residues. The V end was cut by 4 bases, the J end by 5 bases, with 17 bases between. CDR1 and CDR2 from the germline V gene are SGHRS and YFSETQ. The CDR3: CASSLGTLGGDTQYF. The CDR3 nucleotides read TGCGCCAGCAGCCTGGGGACTCTAGGTGGAGATACGCAGTATTTT. Based on the CDR3 plus reference TRBV5-1 and TRBJ2-3, the full variable domain is KAGVTQTPRYLIKTRGQQVTLSCSPISGHRSVSWYQQTPGQGLQFLFEYFSETQRNKGNFPGRFSGRQFSNSRSEMNVSTLELGDSALYLCASSLGTLGGDTQYFGPGTRLTVL.

This clonotype was recorded only once. The chain carries TRBV12-3 or TRBV12-4 and TRBJ2-2; D ambiguous. The CDR3 covers 15 residues. V was pared by 1 base and J by 0 bases, with 6 bases between. CDR3 in amino acids: CASSLGLTNTGELFF. The CDR3, as DNA: TGTGCCAGCAGTTTAGGCCTCACGAACACCGGGGAGCTGTTTTTT.

The chain couples TRBV2 to TRBJ2-1; possibly TRBD2 for D (6 bases). The length of the CDR3 is 13 residues. V was trimmed by 5 bases and J by 4 bases, leaving 9 bases between them. In germline, CDR1 is SNHLY, CDR2 FYNNEI. In DNA, the CDR3 is TGTGCCAGCAGTCCGGGACTTTACAATGAGCAGTTCTTC. This translates into CASSPGLYNEQFF. The full variable domain, in which reference TRBV2 and TRBJ2-1 provide the parts outside the CDR3, is EPEVTQTPSHQVTQMGQEVILRCVPISNHLYFYWYRQILGQKVEFLVSFYNNEISEKSEIFDDQFSVERPDGSNFTLKIRSTKLEDSAMYFCASSPGLYNEQFFGPGTRLTVL.

The gene calls are TRBV2 and TRBJ2-3; D assignment may be TRBD1 or TRBD2 (6 bases each). The CDR3 totals 13 residues. Trimming shortened V by 8 bases and J by 8 bases, and 17 bases separated the two germline ends. Germline lookup yields CDR1 SNHLY and CDR2 FYNNEI. The CDR3 sequence is CASFRGLRGTQYF. The CDR3 DNA follows: TGTGCCAGCTTTCGGGGGCTGAGAGGTACGCAGTATTTT.

The chain couples TRBV19 to TRBJ1-1; no clear D gene. The CDR3 is 13 residues long. The V gene's germline CDR1 is LNHDA and CDR2 SQIVND (reference sequence). The germline V and J ends were trimmed by 0 bases and 5 bases, with 7 bases remaining between them. The CDR3 region has the DNA TGTGCCAGTAGTATAGACGGGAGGACTGAAGCTTTCTTT. This gives the protein CASSIDGRTEAFF.

CDR3 in amino acids: CASSLGPYTGELFF. The CDR3 nucleotides read TGTGCCAGCAGCTTAGGGCCCTACACCGGGGAGCTGTTTTTT. The chain has TRBV7-2 and TRBJ2-2; D remains ambiguous. Trimming took off 1 base at V and 3 bases at J, with 6 bases between the two ends. CDR1 is SGHTA, CDR2 FQGNSA, per germline. This CDR3 has 14 residues.

The gene calls are TRBV10-3 and TRBJ2-2, with 15 bases aligning to TRBD2. The trim removed 9 bases at V and 5 bases at J, leaving 10 bases unmatched. The CDR3 consists of 17 residues. Germline CDR1 and CDR2: ENHRY and SYGVKD. Written as DNA, the CDR3 is TGTGCCATAAAAGAGACCGGGACTAGCGGGAGGACCGGGGAGCTGTTTTTT. This gives the protein CAIKETGTSGRTGELFF.

This clonotype was seen more than once but under ten times. This rearrangement joins TRBV2 to TRBJ2-3; D is uncertain. Germline V gene sequence: CDR1 SNHLY, CDR2 FYNNEI. V lost 1 base to trimming and J lost 7 bases, with 6 bases between them. This CDR3 has 12 residues. Here the CDR3 reads CASSEVLHTQYF. DNA for the CDR3: TGTGCCAGCAGTGAAGTTCTGCATACGCAGTATTTT. Full variable domain (rest looked up from reference TRBV2 and TRBJ2-3): EPEVTQTPSHQVTQMGQEVILRCVPISNHLYFYWYRQILGQKVEFLVSFYNNEISEKSEIFDDQFSVERPDGSNFTLKIRSTKLEDSAMYFCASSEVLHTQYFGPGTRLTVL.